The TCR beta chain described here comes from a study of T cells after posttransplantation cyclophosphamide. Germline CDR1 and CDR2: SGHKS and YYEKEE (reference sequence). The CDR3 loop spans 14 amino acids. This clone was seen only once. Its antigen remains unidentified. General study results and limits: Donor CD8+ memory clones often dominated recipient blood repertoires at later times.

Only in-frame clones appear in the TCRdb table, and some are missing; sequencing was by immunoSEQ multiplex PCR. Of 10,000 to 12,000 clones listed, around 86% are singletons. Treatment was busulfan-fludarabine conditioning, a marrow graft, and cyclophosphamide on days +3 and +4. The chain recombines TRBV5-5 with TRBJ2-5, with 8 bases lining up with TRBD1. The J call is in doubt because the DNA end fits TRBJ2-7 better. Sequenced here: CD4+ T cells sorted from PBMCs, sampled after allogeneic stem cell transplant with posttransplant cyclophosphamide. This TCR came from a male patient in his thirties who received an allogeneic stem cell transplant from a related donor, was CMV-positive, and had acute GVHD only. The T cells may partly be graft donor cells. The CDR3 is CASSSGTGIYEQYF. The CDR3 DNA follows: TGTGCCAGCAGCTCCGGGACAGGAATCTACGAGCAGTACTTC.